The clone carrying this TCR beta chain has at least ten counts. Antigen unknown. The data derive from a study of early T cells in non-severe SARS-CoV-2 infection. Study-wide background: Unpaired chains resulted from sequencing bulk RNA of unsorted whole blood.

Study-wide results and caveats: VDJdb matching, biased toward anti-spike CD8 responses, missed private and CD4 specificities.

Molecules of cDNA were individually given unique molecular identifiers that were attached to them. TCRdb processed the 5' RACE reads anew with MiXCR; each CDR3 protein has one entry. The sample holds under 85,000 distinct CDR3 sequences, about 12% seen once. The CDR3 consists of 15 residues. V lost 4 bases and J lost 3; bases outside the gene matches: 6. Germline values: CDR1 LGHNA, CDR2 YNFKEQ. The clonotype was recovered from an adult who was a healthcare worker with PCR-confirmed SARS-CoV-2 infection or an uninfected control (not recorded which). The sequenced sample consisted of whole blood. This chain links TRBV4-2 with TRBJ2-7; 10 bases line up with TRBD2. For the CDR3, the DNA is TGTGCCAGCAGCCGAGGAAGCGGGGGGGACTACGAGCAGTACTTC. This encodes CASSRGSGGDYEQYF.